Listed below are T cell receptor beta chains from one sample, sequenced in a study of shared clonotypes between healthy human individuals. Some clones are missing from TCRdb's copy, which holds only in-frame ones; the method was immunoSEQ multiplex PCR. Of millions of clones listed, approximately 95% are singletons. The sample consisted of naive CD8+ T cells sorted from blood. The source of these receptors is a man between 18 and 29 years old in good health. CDR3s include the opening cysteine and the closing phenylalanine or tryptophan. A D gene is named only where the DNA matches it firmly. A row's size may be missing; if present it is once, few, many or a size class.

D | J | size | V | DNA | CDR3
TRBD1 | TRBJ1-1 | - | TRBV4-3 | TGCGCCAGCAGCCAAGCCACAGGGGGCGGGACGAACACTGAAGCTTTCTTT | CASSQATGGGTNTEAFF
TRBD1 | TRBJ1-3 | - | TRBV2 | TGTGCCAGCGACCACCCCGACAGGGTTCAGGTGAAGAATGGAAACACCATATATTTT | CASDHPDRVQVKNGNTIYF
TRBD1 | TRBJ2-5 | - | TRBV9 | TGTGCCAGCAGCGGAACAGGGGGCGCAGAGACCCAGTACTTC | CASSGTGGAETQYF
- | TRBJ2-1 | - | TRBV5-1 | TGCGCCAGCAGCTTGAGCGCCAGAAATGAGCAGTTCTTC | CASSLSARNEQFF
- | TRBJ2-5 | - | TRBV14 | TGTGCCAGCAGCCAAGATTTGGAGACCCAGTACTTC | CASSQDLETQYF
- | TRBJ2-7 | - | TRBV7-9 | TGTGCCAGCAGCTCGGACTGGACCTCCTACGAGCAGTACTTC | CASSSDWTSYEQYF
- | TRBJ2-7 | - | TRBV27 | TGTGCCAGCAGTCCCAACTCCCCCTACGAGCAGTACTTC | CASSPNSPYEQYF
TRBD1 | TRBJ1-4 | - | TRBV7-8 | TGTGCCAGCAGCCCAGTGGGTGGGACAGCTCTTGAGCCGTTTTTT | CASSPVGGTALEPFF
- | TRBJ2-7 | - | TRBV6-1 | TGTGCCAGCAGTGAAGTTGGGACGGCCTACGAGCAGTACTTC | CASSEVGTAYEQYF
TRBD1 | TRBJ2-3 | - | TRBV4-1 | TGCGCCAGCAAGTTTCGACCCGGGACAGGGACAGATACGCAGTATTTT | CASKFRPGTGTDTQYF
- | TRBJ1-4 | once | TRBV2 | TGTGCCAGCAGCTACACAAGTCCAACTAATGAAAAACTGTTTTTT | CASSYTSPTNEKLFF
TRBD2 | TRBJ2-1 | - | TRBV6-5 | TGTGCCAGCAGTTACCCCGGGAGCGGGGCTTACAATGAGCAGTTCTTC | CASSYPGSGAYNEQFF
- | TRBJ2-3 | once | TRBV9 | TGTGCCAGCAGCCGTGGGGGGTCCACAGATACGCAGTATTTT | CASSRGGSTDTQYF
- | TRBJ2-2 | - | TRBV15 | TGTGCCACCAGCAGAGACTTCCCCGGGGAGCTGTTTTTT | CATSRDFPGELFF
TRBD1 | TRBJ2-7 | - | TRBV19 | TGTGCCAGTAGTATATCACAGGGGGTATACGAGCAGTACTTC | CASSISQGVYEQYF
- | TRBJ2-5 | - | TRBV6-5 | TGTGCCAGCAGACCAACTAGGGGGGAGACCCAGTACTTC | CASRPTRGETQYF
TRBD2 | TRBJ2-7 | - | TRBV28 | TGTGCCAGCAGCCCCAGGACTAGCGGGGACGAGCAGTACTTC | CASSPRTSGDEQYF
- | TRBJ2-7 | - | TRBV5-4 | TGTGCCAGCAACCAACTAGGAGGGGGCGAGCAGTACTTC | CASNQLGGGEQYF
TRBD2 | TRBJ2-7 | once | TRBV29-1 | TGCAGCGTAAGACTAGCGGGGGAACGCTTCTACGAGCAGTACTTC | CSVRLAGERFYEQYF
- | TRBJ2-5 | - | TRBV7-9 | TGTGCCAGCAGCCCCCCGACAGACTCTTGGGGCCAAGAGACCCAGTACTTC | CASSPPTDSWGQETQYF
TRBD2 | TRBJ2-3 | - | TRBV5-1 | TGCGCCAGCAGCTTGGGACTAGCGGGAGTCGAAGGCACAGATACGCAGTATTTT | CASSLGLAGVEGTDTQYF
- | TRBJ2-7 | - | TRBV7-9 | TGTGCCAGCAGCTTAGATTATAGTCCCTACGAGCAGTACTTC | CASSLDYSPYEQYF
TRBD2 | TRBJ2-7 | - | TRBV5-6 | TGTGCCAGCACCCCGACAGACGGGGGGGCCTACGAGCAGTACTTC | CASTPTDGGAYEQYF
TRBD2 | TRBJ2-7 | - | TRBV11-2 | TGTGCCAGCAGCTCCGGACTAGCGGGAAGGTCCTACGAGCAGTACTTC | CASSSGLAGRSYEQYF
- | TRBJ2-1 | - | TRBV27 | TGTGCCAGCAGTTTAGAAGGAGGTGGCTACAATGAGCAGTTCTTC | CASSLEGGGYNEQFF
- | TRBJ2-7 | once | TRBV4-1 | TGCGCCAGCAGCCAAGGAAAAACAGGACATACCTTCTCCTACGAGCAGTACTTC | CASSQGKTGHTFSYEQYF
- | TRBJ1-1 | - | TRBV23-1 | TGCGCCAGCCATCCGGGACTTAACACTGAAGCTTTCTTT | CASHPGLNTEAFF
- | TRBJ2-1 | - | TRBV5-1 | TGCGCCAGCAGCTTGGTCTGGACAGTGAACAATGAGCAGTTCTTC | CASSLVWTVNNEQFF
TRBD1 | TRBJ1-1 | - | TRBV23-1 | TGCGCCAGAAAGGGACAGCCGAACACTGAAGCTTTCTTT | CARKGQPNTEAFF
TRBD2 | TRBJ2-1 | - | TRBV28 | TGTGCCAGCAGTTCTCTCGGGACTAGCGGGTCTATTTACAATGAGCAGTTCTTC | CASSSLGTSGSIYNEQFF
TRBD2 | TRBJ2-3 | - | TRBV13 | TGTGCCAGCAGCCCCCCGACTAGCGTGGATACGCAGTATTTT | CASSPPTSVDTQYF
TRBD1 | TRBJ2-3 | - | TRBV27 | TGTGCCAGCAGCCGTCTTCTCGGGACAGGGCCTAGCACAGATACGCAGTATTTT | CASSRLLGTGPSTDTQYF
- | TRBJ2-3 | - | TRBV10-3 | TGTGCCATCACAACAGGGAGTCTTAGCGCAGATACGCAGTATTTT | CAITTGSLSADTQYF
- | TRBJ2-7 | - | TRBV27 | TGTGCCAGCAGTCCGTACGAGCAGTACTTC | CASSPYEQYF
- | TRBJ2-1 | once | TRBV7-9 | TGTGCCAGCAGCCCAGTGAACGGGGCTGAGCAGTTCTTC | CASSPVNGAEQFF
- | TRBJ1-1 | - | TRBV2 | TGTGCCAGCATCGGGATAGACAGCACTGAAGCTTTCTTT | CASIGIDSTEAFF
TRBD2 | TRBJ2-1 | - | TRBV13 | TGTGCCAGCAGATATATCGCTAGCGGGGGGACCTACAATGAGCAGTTCTTC | CASRYIASGGTYNEQFF
- | TRBJ2-5 | - | TRBV7-9 | TGTGCCAGCAGCTTAGCCGTCGACGACACCCAGTACTTC | CASSLAVDDTQYF
TRBD2 | TRBJ2-5 | - | TRBV5-4 | TGTGCCAGCAGCACCGGACTAGCGGGAGTCCGCGAGACCCAGTACTTC | CASSTGLAGVRETQYF
- | TRBJ2-7 | - | TRBV19 | TGTGCCAGTAGTATGTGGGCTAGCGACGAGCAGTACTTC | CASSMWASDEQYF
- | TRBJ2-2 | - | TRBV6-1 | TGTGCCAGCAGTGACTTAAAAGGGGGAATAGACACCGGGGAGCTGTTTTTT | CASSDLKGGIDTGELFF
- | TRBJ2-7 | - | TRBV27 | TGTGCCAGCAGTCTAGGGGGGCCCAACGAGCAGTACTTC | CASSLGGPNEQYF
TRBD1 | TRBJ2-1 | - | TRBV4-3 | TGCGCCAGCAGCCAAGATCCCGGGACAGGATACAATGAGCAGTTCTTC | CASSQDPGTGYNEQFF
- | TRBJ1-1 | - | TRBV29-1 | TGCAGCGTTGAAGTGGGGGTTACAACTTTGAACACTGAAGCTTTCTTT | CSVEVGVTTLNTEAFF
- | TRBJ1-1 | - | TRBV5-1 | TGCGCCACCTCGGCGGGCATGAACACTGAAGCTTTCTTT | CATSAGMNTEAFF